This T cell receptor beta chain was found in a study of blood T cell repertoires in COVID-19. Study overall: Samples taken during acute and convalescent COVID-19 were collected in the United States, Italy and Spain. In each case, the material was cDNA or gDNA derived from T cells, B-cell-depleted T cells, or PBMCs.

The authors' processing: Nucleated cell number was recorded as an estimate derived from reference gene primer amplification. Method: immunoSEQ multiplex PCR; TCRdb's copy keeps in-frame clones and lacks some. V and J calls and clone size are copied from that table; D and trimming were computed from the DNA. This sample has 150,000 or so clones, with 85% found just once. In germline, CDR1 is SQVTM, CDR2 ANQGSEA. Trimming stripped 4 bases from V and 3 bases from J, with 6 bases between. CDR3 length: 11 amino acids. The V and J genes are TRBV29-1 and TRBJ1-1; TRBD1 is a possible D gene (6 bases). This receptor was identified in a woman in her thirties or forties with active or convalescent COVID-19. Material for sequencing was peripheral blood. The CDR3 spells CSVGQDTEAFF. DNA for the CDR3: TGCAGCGTTGGACAGGACACTGAAGCTTTCTTT.